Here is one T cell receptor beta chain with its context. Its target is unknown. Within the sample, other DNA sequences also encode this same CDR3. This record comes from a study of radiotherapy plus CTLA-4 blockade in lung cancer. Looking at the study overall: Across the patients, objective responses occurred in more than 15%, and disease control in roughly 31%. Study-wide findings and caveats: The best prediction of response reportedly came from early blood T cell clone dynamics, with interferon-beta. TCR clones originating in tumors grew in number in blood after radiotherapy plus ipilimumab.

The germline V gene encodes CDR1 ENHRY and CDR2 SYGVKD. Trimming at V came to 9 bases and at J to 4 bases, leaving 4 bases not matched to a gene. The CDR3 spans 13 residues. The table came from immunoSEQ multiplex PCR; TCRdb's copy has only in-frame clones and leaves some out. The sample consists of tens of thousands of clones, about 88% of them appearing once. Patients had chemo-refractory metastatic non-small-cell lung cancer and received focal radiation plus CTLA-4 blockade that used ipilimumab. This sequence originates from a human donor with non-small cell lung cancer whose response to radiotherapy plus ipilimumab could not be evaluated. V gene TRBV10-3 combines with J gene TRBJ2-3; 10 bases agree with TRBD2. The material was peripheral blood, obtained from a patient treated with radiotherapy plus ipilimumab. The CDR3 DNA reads TGTGCCATTAGGACTAGCGGCCCAGATACGCAGTATTTT. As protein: CAIRTSGPDTQYF.